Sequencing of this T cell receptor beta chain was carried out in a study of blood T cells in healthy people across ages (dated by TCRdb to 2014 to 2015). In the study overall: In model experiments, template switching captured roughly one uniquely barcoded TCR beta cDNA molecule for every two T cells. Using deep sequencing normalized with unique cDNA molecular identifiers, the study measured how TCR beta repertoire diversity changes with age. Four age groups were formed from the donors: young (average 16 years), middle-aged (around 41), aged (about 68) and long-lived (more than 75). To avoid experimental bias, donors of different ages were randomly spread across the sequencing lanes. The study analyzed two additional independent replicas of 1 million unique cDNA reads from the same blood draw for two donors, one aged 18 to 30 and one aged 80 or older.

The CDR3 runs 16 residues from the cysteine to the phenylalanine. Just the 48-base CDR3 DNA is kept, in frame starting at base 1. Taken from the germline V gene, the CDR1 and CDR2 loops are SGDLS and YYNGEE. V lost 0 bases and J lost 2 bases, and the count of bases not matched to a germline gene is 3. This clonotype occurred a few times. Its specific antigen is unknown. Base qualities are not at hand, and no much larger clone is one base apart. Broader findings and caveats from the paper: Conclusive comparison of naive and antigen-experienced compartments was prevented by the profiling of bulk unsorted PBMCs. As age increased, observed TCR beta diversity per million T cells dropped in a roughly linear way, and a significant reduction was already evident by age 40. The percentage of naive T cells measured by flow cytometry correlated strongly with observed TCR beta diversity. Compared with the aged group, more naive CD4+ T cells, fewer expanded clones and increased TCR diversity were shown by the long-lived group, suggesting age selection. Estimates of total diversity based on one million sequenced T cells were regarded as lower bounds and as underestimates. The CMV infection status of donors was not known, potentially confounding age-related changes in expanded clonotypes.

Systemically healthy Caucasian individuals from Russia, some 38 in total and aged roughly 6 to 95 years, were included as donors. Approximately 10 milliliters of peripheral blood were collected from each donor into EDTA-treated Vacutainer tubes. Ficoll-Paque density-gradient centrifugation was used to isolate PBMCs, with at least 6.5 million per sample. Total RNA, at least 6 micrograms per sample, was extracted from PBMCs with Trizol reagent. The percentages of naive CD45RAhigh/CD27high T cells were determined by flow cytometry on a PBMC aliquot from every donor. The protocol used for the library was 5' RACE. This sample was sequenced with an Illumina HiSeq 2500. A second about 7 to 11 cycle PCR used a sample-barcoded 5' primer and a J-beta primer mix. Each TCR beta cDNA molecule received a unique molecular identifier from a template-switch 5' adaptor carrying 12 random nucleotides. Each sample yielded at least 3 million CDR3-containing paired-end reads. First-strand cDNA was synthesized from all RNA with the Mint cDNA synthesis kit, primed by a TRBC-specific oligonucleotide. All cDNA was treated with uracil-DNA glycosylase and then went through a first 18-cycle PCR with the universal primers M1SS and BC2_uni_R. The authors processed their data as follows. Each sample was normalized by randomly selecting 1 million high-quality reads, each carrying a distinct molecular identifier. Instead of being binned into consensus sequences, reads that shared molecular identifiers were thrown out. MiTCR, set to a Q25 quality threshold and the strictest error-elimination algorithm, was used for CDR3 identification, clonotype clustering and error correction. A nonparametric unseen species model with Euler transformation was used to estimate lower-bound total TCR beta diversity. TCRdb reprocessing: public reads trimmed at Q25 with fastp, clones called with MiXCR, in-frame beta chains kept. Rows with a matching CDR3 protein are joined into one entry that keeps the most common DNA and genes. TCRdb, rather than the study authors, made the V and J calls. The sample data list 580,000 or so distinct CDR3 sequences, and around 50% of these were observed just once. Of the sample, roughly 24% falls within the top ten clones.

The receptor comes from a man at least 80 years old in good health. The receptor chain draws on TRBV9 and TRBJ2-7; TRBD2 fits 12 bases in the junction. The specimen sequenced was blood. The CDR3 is CASSVVPSGGAYEQYF. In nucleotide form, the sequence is TGTGCCAGCAGCGTAGTGCCTAGCGGGGGGGCCTACGAGCAGTACTTC.